Presented here are 10 T cell receptor beta chains from one specimen sequenced in a study of blood T cells in healthy people across ages. Combining a sample-barcoded 5' primer with a J-beta primer mix, a second PCR ran for 7 to 11 cycles. Each CDR3 protein is one row after TCRdb ran MiXCR on the 5' RACE reads. The repertoire holds 650,000 to 800,000 distinct CDR3 sequences, with roughly half as singletons. The sample taken for sequencing was blood. These receptor sequences come from a woman older than 75 in good health.

The chain joins TRBV14 to TRBJ2-1, with 7 positions matching TRBD2. The CDR3 totals 19 residues. Germline lookup yields CDR1 SGHDN and CDR2 FVKESK. V lost 4 bases, J lost 1 base, and 16 bases stayed unmatched. The CDR3 reads CASSLGAGVLSRSYNEQFF. The CDR3 bases are TGTGCCAGCAGCCTCGGGGCGGGAGTATTGAGTCGGTCCTACAATGAGCAGTTCTTC.

This clonotype came up a few times. The chain carries TRBV15 and TRBJ1-2, with TRBD1 identical over 9 bases. The trim removed 0 bases at V and 8 bases at J, leaving 7 bases unmatched. The CDR3 loop spans 15 amino acids. Germline lookup yields CDR1 LNHNV and CDR2 YYDKDF (reference sequence). Here the CDR3 reads CATSRDRGQGAGYTF. The CDR3 nucleotides are TGTGCCACCAGCAGAGATAGGGGACAGGGAGCCGGCTACACCTTC.

The rearrangement links TRBV20-1 to TRBJ2-3, with D perhaps given as TRBD1 or TRBD2 (5 bases each). With 3 bases removed from V and 10 bases from J, the gap between germline ends came to 26 bases. The CDR3 extends over 16 amino acids. The germline CDR1 and CDR2 sequences are DFQATT and SNEGSKA (reference sequence). The CDR3 spells CSARGMGPTAVGSQYF. The CDR3, as DNA: TGCAGTGCTAGGGGTATGGGACCTACGGCGGTGGGGTCGCAGTATTTT.

The rearrangement joins TRBV6-5 to TRBJ2-1, with 9 bases identical to TRBD2. The germline CDR1 and CDR2 sequences are MNHEY and SVGAGI. CDR3 length: 16 residues. After removal of 4 bases from V and 3 bases from J, the junction contained 7 bases not matched to a gene. CDR3 loop: CASSSLAGKLYNEQFF. Here the CDR3 DNA reads TGTGCCAGCAGTTCACTAGCGGGCAAACTCTACAATGAGCAGTTCTTC.

This clonotype was counted once. The chain recombines TRBV3-1 with TRBJ2-1; 7 bases map to TRBD2. The CDR3 is 17 amino acids. V was clipped by 3 bases and J by 8 bases; unmatched bases: 16. From germline, CDR1 is LGHDT and CDR2 YNNKEL (reference sequence). The CDR3 coding sequence is TGTGCCAGCAGCCAGGACCTCTCCGCGGGAGTAAGGGATGAGCAGTTCTTC. It specifies CASSQDLSAGVRDEQFF.

This clonotype occurred a few times. The chain couples TRBV12-3 or TRBV12-4 to TRBJ2-3, with 7 bases matching TRBD2. There are 12 residues in the CDR3. V shed 5 bases, J shed 10 bases, and the junction held 6 bases outside the gene matches. In nucleotides, the CDR3 is TGTGCCAGCAGTGGGGGAGGGGTTGCGCAGTATTTT. Translated, it gives CASSGGGVAQYF.

This clonotype was detected a few times. A much larger clonotype is one base distant, so this may be a read error. The chain recombines TRBV5-1 with TRBJ2-1; D is perhaps TRBD2 (5 bases). The germline V gene encodes CDR1 SGHRS and CDR2 YFSETQ. With 2 bases removed from V and 0 bases from J, the gap between germline ends came to 24 bases. The length of the CDR3 is 20 residues. The CDR3 loop reads CASSFSPTSGIRSSYNEQFF. Here the CDR3 DNA reads TGCGCCAGCAGCTTCTCCCCTACCTCGGGAATAAGGAGCTCCTACAATGAGCAGTTCTTC.

This clonotype came up many times. The chain combines TRBV5-1 with TRBJ2-7, with a possible D match to TRBD1 (6 bases). CDR3 length: 14 amino acids. Germline CDR1 reads SGHRS; CDR2 reads YFSETQ. Deletions cut 3 bases from V and 3 bases from J, with 13 bases between. Here the CDR3 DNA reads TGCGCCAGCAGCTCCTGGACAGCAAGCTACGAGCAGTACTTC. Its translation is CASSSWTASYEQYF.

This clonotype appeared a few times. This chain connects TRBV7-9 to TRBJ1-5; D uncertain. The CDR3 has 16 amino acids. Trimming took 1 base from V and 2 from J, leaving 12 bases between them. Germline CDR1 and CDR2: SEHNR and FQNEAQ (reference sequence). The DNA of the CDR3 is TGTGCCAGCAGCTTAGGGAAGAATAGCGGCAATCAGCCCCAGCATTTT. As protein: CASSLGKNSGNQPQHF.

This clonotype has ten or more counts. This rearrangement joins TRBV20-1 to TRBJ2-7; no reliable D call. This CDR3 spans 13 amino acids. V shed 5 bases and J shed 0 bases, with 11 bases lying between them. The V gene's germline CDR1 is DFQATT and CDR2 SNEGSKA (reference sequence). CDR3: CSAPKTSSYEQYF. The CDR3 coding sequence is TGCAGTGCTCCAAAGACGAGCTCCTACGAGCAGTACTTC.